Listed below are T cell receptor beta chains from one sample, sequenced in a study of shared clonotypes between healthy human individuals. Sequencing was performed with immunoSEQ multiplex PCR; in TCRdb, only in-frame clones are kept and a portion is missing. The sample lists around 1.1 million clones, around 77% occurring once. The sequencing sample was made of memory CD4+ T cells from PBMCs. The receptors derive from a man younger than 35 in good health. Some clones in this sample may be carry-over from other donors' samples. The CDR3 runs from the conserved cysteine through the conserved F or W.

cdr3_aa: CASSLLGLAGVQETQYF
v_call: TRBV7-2
j_call: TRBJ2-5

cdr3_aa: CASSQDGRTDTQYF
v_call: TRBV4-2
j_call: TRBJ2-3

cdr3_aa: CASSLWGDNEQFF
v_call: TRBV27
j_call: TRBJ2-1

cdr3_aa: CSVFASGAYEQYF
v_call: TRBV29-1
j_call: TRBJ2-7

cdr3_aa: CASSLGTYEQYF
v_call: TRBV5-1
j_call: TRBJ2-7

cdr3_aa: CASSQGEFTEAFF
v_call: TRBV4-2
j_call: TRBJ1-1

cdr3_aa: CASSSWGLGGTQYF
v_call: TRBV14
j_call: TRBJ2-5

cdr3_aa: CASSPDPNWTGELFF
v_call: TRBV4-2
j_call: TRBJ2-2

cdr3_aa: CASSLERAYEQYF
v_call: TRBV5-1
j_call: TRBJ2-7

cdr3_aa: CASRATGSGDYEQYF
v_call: TRBV7-9
j_call: TRBJ2-7

cdr3_aa: CSAGTPAPYYEQYF
v_call: TRBV29-1
j_call: NA

cdr3_aa: CASSRDRAPANTGELFF
v_call: TRBV27
j_call: TRBJ2-2

cdr3_aa: CASSLTGGSFVGELFF
v_call: TRBV27
j_call: TRBJ2-2

cdr3_aa: CASSPREGTIGYGYTF
v_call: TRBV5-1
j_call: TRBJ1-2

cdr3_aa: CSVGQGDTGELFF
v_call: TRBV29-1
j_call: TRBJ2-2

cdr3_aa: CASSYSTYGGTIF
v_call: TRBV6-5
j_call: TRBJ1-1

cdr3_aa: CASSPAPGQEYGYTF
v_call: TRBV7-3
j_call: TRBJ1-2

cdr3_aa: CASTLGLADFSYNEQFF
v_call: TRBV5-1
j_call: TRBJ2-1

cdr3_aa: CASSFRTGYREKLFF
v_call: TRBV4-3
j_call: TRBJ1-4

cdr3_aa: CASNTLTKGLTRNTEAFF
v_call: TRBV19
j_call: TRBJ1-1

cdr3_aa: CASGSRRETQYF
v_call: TRBV12-5
j_call: TRBJ2-5